This T cell receptor beta chain derives from a study of human T cells and chemical hapten exposure. Background on the study: Diphenylcyclopropenone was applied weekly to patients' scalps across the roughly 24-week study.

From the RACE reads, TCRdb called clonotypes with MiXCR, one entry per CDR3 protein. The sample has around 110,000 distinct CDR3 sequences, about an eighth seen once. The time point denotes: patch test 1, 2 weeks after DPC sensitization. Treatment in this sample: therapeutic diphenylcyclopropenone sensitization with weekly scalp DPC. CDR3 length: 13 residues. Trimming left V 6 bases short and J 5 bases short, with 10 bases between. The TCR sequence derives from a woman aged 50 to 60 with alopecia areata. Some clones in this sample may be carry-over from other donors' samples. Specimen: whole blood, collected in connection with sensitization to the hapten diphenylcyclopropenone (DPC). The genes are TRBV12-3 or TRBV12-4 and TRBJ1-4; D is possibly TRBD1 (5 bases). The chain's CDR3 is CASRLWGNEKLFF. The CDR3 DNA is TGTGCCAGCAGGCTCTGGGGCAATGAAAAACTGTTTTTT.